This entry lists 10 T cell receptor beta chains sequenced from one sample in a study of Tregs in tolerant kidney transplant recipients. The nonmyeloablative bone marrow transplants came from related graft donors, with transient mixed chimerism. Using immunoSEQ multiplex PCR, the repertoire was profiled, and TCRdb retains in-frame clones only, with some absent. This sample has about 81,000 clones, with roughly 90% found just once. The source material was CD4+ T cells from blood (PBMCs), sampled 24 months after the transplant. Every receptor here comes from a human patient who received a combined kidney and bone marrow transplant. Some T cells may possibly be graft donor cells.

In DNA, the CDR3 is TGTGCCACCAGCAGAGCAGGGGGGACCTCTGGAAACACCATATATTTT. Protein sequence: CATSRAGGTSGNTIYF. This sequence joins TRBV15 and TRBJ1-3; 7 nucleotides agree with TRBD1. Germline CDR1 LNHNV, CDR2 YYDKDF (reference sequence). This CDR3 region has 16 residues. Trimming took 1 base from V and 0 from J; bases not matched to a gene: 3.

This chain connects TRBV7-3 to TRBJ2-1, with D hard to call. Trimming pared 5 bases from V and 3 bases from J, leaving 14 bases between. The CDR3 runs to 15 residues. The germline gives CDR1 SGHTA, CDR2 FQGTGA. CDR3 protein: CASSPTHAFYNEQFF. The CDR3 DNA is TGTGCCAGCAGCCCCACACATGCCTTCTACAATGAGCAGTTCTTC.

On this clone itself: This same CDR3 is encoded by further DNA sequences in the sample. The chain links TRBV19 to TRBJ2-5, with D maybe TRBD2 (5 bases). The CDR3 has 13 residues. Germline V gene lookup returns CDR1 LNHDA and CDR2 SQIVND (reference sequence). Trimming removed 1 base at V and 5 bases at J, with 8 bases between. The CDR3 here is CASSIGRRETQYF. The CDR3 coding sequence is TGTGCCAGTAGTATAGGAAGGAGGGAGACCCAGTACTTC.

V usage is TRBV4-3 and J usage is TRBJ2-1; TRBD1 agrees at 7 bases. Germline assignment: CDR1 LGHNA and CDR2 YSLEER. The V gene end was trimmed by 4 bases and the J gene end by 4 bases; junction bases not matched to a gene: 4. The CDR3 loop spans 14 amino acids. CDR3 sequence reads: CASSLDRDYNEQFF. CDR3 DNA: TGCGCCAGCAGCCTCGACAGGGATTACAATGAGCAGTTCTTC.

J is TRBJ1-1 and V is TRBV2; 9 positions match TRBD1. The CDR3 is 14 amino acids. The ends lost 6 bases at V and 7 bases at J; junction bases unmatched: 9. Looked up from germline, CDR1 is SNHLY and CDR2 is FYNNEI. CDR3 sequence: CASSATGGLGEAFF. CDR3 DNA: TGTGCCAGCAGCGCTACAGGGGGCTTAGGTGAAGCTTTCTTT.

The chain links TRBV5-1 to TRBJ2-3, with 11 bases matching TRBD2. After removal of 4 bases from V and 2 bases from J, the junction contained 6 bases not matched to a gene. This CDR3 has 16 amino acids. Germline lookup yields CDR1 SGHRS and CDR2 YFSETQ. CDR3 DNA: TGCGCCAGCAGCATCGGGACTAGCGGCCCCACAGATACGCAGTATTTT. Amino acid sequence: CASSIGTSGPTDTQYF.

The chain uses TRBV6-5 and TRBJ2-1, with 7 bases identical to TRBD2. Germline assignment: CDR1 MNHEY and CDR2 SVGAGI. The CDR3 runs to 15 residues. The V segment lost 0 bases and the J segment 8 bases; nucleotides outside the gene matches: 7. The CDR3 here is CASSYSLARGHEQFF. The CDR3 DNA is TGTGCCAGCAGTTACTCACTAGCGCGAGGCCATGAGCAGTTCTTC.

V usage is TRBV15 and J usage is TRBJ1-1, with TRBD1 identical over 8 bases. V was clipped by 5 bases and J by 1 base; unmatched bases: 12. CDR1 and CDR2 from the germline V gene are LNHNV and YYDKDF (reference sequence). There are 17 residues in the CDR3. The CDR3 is CATSRTRLTGENTEAFF. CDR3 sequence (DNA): TGTGCCACCAGCCGAACCCGATTGACAGGGGAGAACACTGAAGCTTTCTTT.

The DNA of the CDR3 is TGCGCCAGCAGCGAGGACAGGGGTTTCCCGTACTTC. This translates into CASSEDRGFPYF. The gene calls are TRBV5-1 and TRBJ2-7; 9 bases are shared with TRBD1. Germline V lookup: CDR1 SGHRS, CDR2 YFSETQ. V lost 4 bases and J lost 12; bases outside the gene matches: 8. The CDR3 is 12 residues long.

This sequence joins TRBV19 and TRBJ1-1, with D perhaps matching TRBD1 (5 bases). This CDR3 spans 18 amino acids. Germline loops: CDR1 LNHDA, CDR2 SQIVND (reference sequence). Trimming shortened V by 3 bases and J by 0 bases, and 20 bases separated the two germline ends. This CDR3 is CASSILPFQGRLNTEAFF. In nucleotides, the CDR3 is TGTGCCAGTAGTATTCTCCCGTTCCAGGGTAGGCTGAACACTGAAGCTTTCTTT.